Listed below are T cell receptor beta chains from one sample, sequenced in a study of preoperative IRX-2 immunotherapy in early breast cancer. Clones were read by immunoSEQ multiplex PCR, and TCRdb kept only the in-frame ones, dropping some. The table has about 3,400 clones, around 70% seen once; the top ten hold 7.3%. The sequencing used tumor tissue, collected after IRX-2 immunotherapy. Receptors originate from a human donor with breast cancer. Each CDR3 is given with its conserved first and last residue.

cdr3_aa	v_call	j_call
CASSPRAPVSYAYNEQFF	TRBV18	TRBJ2-1
CASSQIRGGYEQFF	TRBV11-3	TRBJ2-1
CASSYGGKGSYNEQFF	TRBV6-8	TRBJ2-1
CASSVGLAGSDTQYF	TRBV6-8	TRBJ2-3
CASSPSGQNSPLHF	TRBV18	TRBJ1-6
CASTSGGRVSNTQYF	TRBV6-8	TRBJ2-3
CAWSGGTGRATNEKLFF	TRBV30	TRBJ1-4
CASSQPGTVFTEAFF	TRBV6-8	TRBJ1-1
CASSFFGPTNYGYTF	TRBV28	TRBJ1-2
CATSRGRYGTEAFF	TRBV15	TRBJ1-1
CASSYGQGNNQPQHF	TRBV6-8	TRBJ1-5
CASSFLPGGGFVGANVLTF	TRBV28	TRBJ2-6
CASAPGTEYGYTF	TRBV18	TRBJ1-2
CASSSIAGVTGELFF	TRBV6-8	TRBJ2-2
CASSSGTEKEKLFF	TRBV28	TRBJ1-4
CASSLVRNQETQYF	TRBV11-3	TRBJ2-5
CASKSSGGVMNEQFF	TRBV19	TRBJ2-1
CASSLGQSFTDTQYF	TRBV11-3	TRBJ2-3
CAWSITTEAFF	TRBV30	TRBJ1-1
CASSWSRDTFAEAFF	TRBV5-1	TRBJ1-1
CASSPPNSFQGATDTQYF	TRBV18	TRBJ2-3
CASSPITEQETQYF	TRBV18	TRBJ2-5
CASSSTGGTEAFF	TRBV6-8	TRBJ1-1
CASSAGLNGAARSYF	TRBV19	TRBJ2-4
CASRRDREEKLFF	TRBV19	TRBJ1-4
CASSLAGYGNTEAFF	TRBV5-1	TRBJ1-1
CASSLGGLTNEKLFF	TRBV6-8	TRBJ1-4
CASSMTGQETQYF	TRBV19	TRBJ2-5
CASSEAGRNNEQFF	TRBV6-1	TRBJ2-1
CASSVPGQGLNTEAFF	TRBV6-8	TRBJ1-1
CASSVQGTGEKLFF	TRBV9	TRBJ1-4
CAIRGDRGRSTDTQYF	TRBV6-8	TRBJ2-3
CASSRQGGNYGYTF	TRBV11-3	TRBJ1-2
CASSGQGFSNQPQHF	TRBV6-8	TRBJ1-5
CASSFSRTRGGNTEAFF	TRBV11-3	TRBJ1-1
CATSRDTRDEGGYTF	TRBV15	TRBJ1-2
CASSTGTVREKLFF	TRBV28	TRBJ1-4
CASSPSGGAYSYNEQFF	TRBV11-3	TRBJ2-1
CASSQRRSTSYNEQFF	TRBV6-8	TRBJ2-1
CASSITVTAYGYTF	TRBV19	TRBJ1-2
CASRPEEAGGHYGYTF	TRBV19	TRBJ1-2
CASSPGNSQPQHF	TRBV6-8	TRBJ1-5
CASSLGLAGSGYEQFF	TRBV11-3	TRBJ2-1
CASSPPGLEPGGSGYEQYF	TRBV18	TRBJ2-7
CASNPDRGDSQAFF	TRBV6-8	TRBJ1-1
CASSLQRGGRNEQFF	TRBV11-3	TRBJ2-1
CASSLDRHQGPLSGYNEQFF	TRBV7-5	TRBJ2-1
CASSFASGGYYEQYF	TRBV19	TRBJ2-7
CASSLIGDLGDTQYF	TRBV6-8	TRBJ2-3
CASSTGQASGANVLTF	TRBV19	TRBJ2-6
CASSQSILFNTEAFF	TRBV23-1	TRBJ1-1
CASSTTVTGANVLTF	TRBV19	TRBJ2-6